The entry below describes one T cell receptor (beta chain). These data originate in a study of blood T cell repertoires in COVID-19. TCRdb's copy holds only in-frame clones and misses some; the assay was immunoSEQ multiplex PCR. The repertoire holds under 45,000 clones, with about 80% as singletons. Per germline, CDR1 DFQATT and CDR2 SNEGSKA (reference sequence). This CDR3 has 9 residues. V lost 3 bases to trimming and J lost 13 bases, with 4 bases between them. Sequencing was performed on peripheral blood. J is TRBJ1-6 and V is TRBV20-1; D is unresolved. The sequence was collected from a man at least 80 years old with acute or convalescent COVID-19. CDR3 protein: CSASRPLHF. In DNA form, the CDR3 reads TGCAGTGCTAGTCGTCCCCTCCACTTT.